Each of the 19 T cell receptor beta chains below was sequenced from the same sample in a study of T-cell memory formation after mild COVID-19. TCRdb itself ran the 5' RACE reads through MiXCR, one entry per CDR3 protein. The repertoire includes fewer than 300,000 distinct CDR3 sequences, over 15% of them detected once, and 22% sits in the top ten. Sequencing input: PBMCs or a T cell subset sorted from them (not recorded which). The receptors shown here come from a young man who had mild COVID-19 (a few samples of this study predate the infection). Cell type and time point are not known.

The chain links TRBV6-5 to TRBJ1-2; D remains ambiguous. Trimming shortened V by 2 bases and J by 8 bases, and 15 bases separated the two germline ends. There are 14 residues in the CDR3. Germline CDR1 reads MNHEY; CDR2 reads SVGAGI. CDR3 sequence: CASSYSLGGYGYTF. CDR3 nucleotides: TGTGCCAGCAGTTACAGTCTCGGAGGTTACGGCTACACCTTC.

This clonotype was recorded many times. The chain combines TRBV20-1 with TRBJ1-2; D may be TRBD1 (6 bases). Germline V gene lookup returns CDR1 DFQATT and CDR2 SNEGSKA (reference sequence). Trimming stripped 5 bases from V and 8 bases from J, with 18 bases between. The CDR3 covers 13 residues. CDR3 DNA: TGCAGTGCTCCCCGGGGGGCCGCGGGGGGCTACACCTTC. Protein product: CSAPRGAAGGYTF.

Ten or more counts support this clonotype. This sequence joins TRBV4-1 and TRBJ2-1; D ambiguous. Between the trimmed V and J ends, which lost 0 bases and 5 bases, there was a span of 5 bases. This CDR3 region has 13 residues. CDR1 MGHRA and CDR2 YSYEKL come from the germline V gene. CDR3 protein: CASSQDRDNEQFF. The CDR3, as DNA: TGCGCCAGCAGCCAAGATCGGGACAATGAGCAGTTCTTC.

The chain employs TRBV14 and TRBJ2-1; 7 bases align to TRBD1. The J segment lost 8 bases and the V segment lost 1 base, leaving 8 bases of the junction unmatched. Germline V lookup: CDR1 SGHDN, CDR2 FVKESK. The CDR3 has 15 residues. CDR3 in amino acids: CASSQGGTVAHEQFF. In DNA form, the CDR3 reads TGTGCCAGCAGCCAAGGAGGGACAGTGGCTCATGAGCAGTTCTTC.

The gene calls are TRBV5-1 and TRBJ1-1; D may be TRBD1 (6 bases). There are 13 residues in the CDR3. Germline V gene lookup returns CDR1 SGHRS and CDR2 YFSETQ. V was shortened by 6 bases and J by 1 base, with 10 bases between the two germline ends. CDR3 sequence reads: CASKGHWNTEAFF. The CDR3 DNA reads TGCGCCAGCAAGGGACATTGGAACACTGAAGCTTTCTTT.

V is TRBV6-1 and J is TRBJ2-7, with D possibly called TRBD1 or TRBD2 (5 bases each). Germline CDR1 MNHNS, CDR2 SASEGT. V was cut by 5 bases and J by 2 bases, with 16 bases left in between. The CDR3 covers 15 residues. This chain's CDR3 is CASSNPRDGPYEQYF. CDR3 DNA: TGTGCCAGCAGTAACCCCCGGGACGGACCCTACGAGCAGTACTTC.

This clonotype was seen a few times. J is TRBJ2-3 and V is TRBV4-1, with TRBD2 matching over 7 bases. The length of the CDR3 is 15 residues. J was trimmed by 6 bases and V by 4 bases; bases with no gene match: 10. Germline values: CDR1 MGHRA, CDR2 YSYEKL. DNA for the CDR3: TGCGCCAGCAGCCCGAGCGGGATGAGCCGGGATACGCAGTATTTT. It encodes CASSPSGMSRDTQYF.

This clonotype was detected only a few times. This rearrangement joins TRBV12-3 or TRBV12-4 to TRBJ1-2; D is undetermined. The CDR3 runs 12 residues. V was trimmed by 9 bases and J by 8 bases, leaving 16 bases between them. The CDR3 reads CASAPQKRGYTF. The CDR3 region has the DNA TGTGCCAGTGCCCCCCAGAAGCGGGGCTACACCTTC.

This clonotype has only a few counts. This chain joins TRBV7-2 and TRBJ2-7; tentatively, D is TRBD1 (6 bases). The V gene lost 2 bases and the J gene lost 3 bases, with 11 bases spanning the gap. CDR1 SGHTA and CDR2 FQGNSA come from the germline V gene. The CDR3 spans 14 residues. The CDR3 DNA reads as TGTGCCAGCAGCTTAAATGTAGGGGGCTACGAGCAGTACGTC. It yields the protein CASSLNVGGYEQYV.

This clonotype has a handful of counts. The chain is built from TRBV20-1 and TRBJ1-3, with D maybe TRBD1 (5 bases). V was pared by 0 bases and J by 6 bases, with 12 bases between. The CDR3 covers 14 residues. Germline CDR1 reads DFQATT; CDR2 reads SNEGSKA (reference sequence). The CDR3 DNA is TGCAGTGCTAGAGAAGCTGGGGCCGTAAACACCATATATTTT. Protein product: CSAREAGAVNTIYF.

The chain carries TRBV4-1 and TRBJ1-2; no firm D call. CDR1 and CDR2 from the germline V gene are MGHRA and YSYEKL. CDR3 length: 14 residues. Trimming pared 1 base from V and 3 bases from J, leaving 9 bases between. CDR3 protein: CASSQADGHYGYTF. DNA for the CDR3: TGCGCCAGCAGCCAAGCTGACGGTCACTATGGCTACACCTTC.

This clonotype was picked up a small number of times. The chain carries TRBV11-3 and TRBJ2-1; D is possibly TRBD1 (5 bases). CDR3 length equals 14 residues. CDR1 is SGHNT, CDR2 YENEEA, per germline. The V end lost 5 bases, the J end lost 9 bases, and 17 bases lay between the germline ends. This CDR3 is CASSQPDRQSEQFF. CDR3 DNA: TGTGCCAGCAGCCAACCGGACCGACAGAGTGAGCAGTTCTTC. The entire variable domain, with the rest obtained from reference TRBV11-3 and TRBJ2-1, is as follows: EAGVVQSPRYKIIEKKQPVAFWCNPISGHNTLYWYLQNLGQGPELLIRYENEEAVDDSQLPKDRFSAERLKGVDSTLKIQPAELGDSAVYLCASSQPDRQSEQFFGPGTRLTVL.

This chain uses TRBV12-3 or TRBV12-4 with TRBJ1-6, with 7 nucleotides matching TRBD1. Trimming took 4 bases from V and 8 from J; bases not matched to a gene: 23. The CDR3 is 20 amino acids. CDR3 loop: CASSSSHRGLRPLGDSPLHF. The CDR3 DNA follows: TGTGCCAGCAGTTCTTCCCACAGGGGATTACGGCCCCTGGGGGATTCACCCCTCCACTTT.

This clonotype was recorded at least ten times. The V and J genes are TRBV4-3 and TRBJ2-1, with 13 nucleotides matching TRBD2. CDR3 length: 17 amino acids. CDR1 LGHNA and CDR2 YSLEER come from the germline V gene. Trimming cost V 7 bases and J 2 bases; bases outside gene matches: 8. The CDR3 nucleotides read TGCGCCAGCACCCCGGGACTAGCGGGGAGTCCCTACAATGAGCAGTTCTTC. It yields the protein CASTPGLAGSPYNEQFF.

The rearrangement links TRBV7-2 to TRBJ1-1, with D perhaps TRBD1 (6 bases). There are 14 residues in the CDR3. Germline V gives CDR1 SGHTA, CDR2 FQGNSA. V was clipped by 7 bases and J by 2 bases, with 14 bases between them. Here the CDR3 reads CASILGGANTEAFF. The CDR3 DNA is TGTGCCAGCATCCTGGGGGGGGCTAACACTGAAGCTTTCTTT.

The chain joins TRBV27 to TRBJ2-3; D unresolved. V was trimmed by 2 bases and J by 2 bases, leaving 11 bases between them. Looked up from germline, CDR1 is MNHEY and CDR2 is SMNVEV (reference sequence). The CDR3 is 15 amino acids. CDR3 sequence reads: CASSLGWRTTDTQYF. The CDR3 DNA reads TGTGCCAGCAGTTTAGGTTGGCGGACCACAGATACGCAGTATTTT.

The sample holds many counts of this clonotype. This chain joins TRBV29-1 and TRBJ2-1, with 9 nucleotides matching TRBD2. This CDR3 comprises 16 residues. Trimming took 2 bases from V and 0 from J; bases not matched to a gene: 5. The V gene's germline CDR1 is SQVTM and CDR2 ANQGSEA. The CDR3 region is CSVESASGASYNEQFF. The CDR3 DNA reads TGCAGCGTTGAATCGGCTAGCGGGGCCTCCTACAATGAGCAGTTCTTC.

The chain is built from TRBV5-1 and TRBJ1-2; tentatively, D is TRBD1 (6 bases). CDR1 SGHRS and CDR2 YFSETQ come from the germline V gene. Trimming cost V 0 bases and J 8 bases, with 17 bases left between them. The length of the CDR3 is 15 residues. This CDR3 is CASSLAGGHSKGYTF. CDR3 coding DNA: TGCGCCAGCAGCTTGGCCGGGGGACACTCTAAAGGCTACACCTTC.

This clonotype turned up a few times. The V and J genes are TRBV4-1 and TRBJ2-2; D is possibly TRBD2 (5 bases). The ends were cut back, 1 base at V and 5 bases at J, with 11 bases in the middle. This CDR3 is built from 15 residues. Per germline, CDR1 MGHRA and CDR2 YSYEKL. CDR3 sequence: CASSQAGLRTGELFF. The CDR3 bases are TGCGCCAGCAGCCAAGCGGGATTGAGGACCGGGGAGCTGTTTTTT.